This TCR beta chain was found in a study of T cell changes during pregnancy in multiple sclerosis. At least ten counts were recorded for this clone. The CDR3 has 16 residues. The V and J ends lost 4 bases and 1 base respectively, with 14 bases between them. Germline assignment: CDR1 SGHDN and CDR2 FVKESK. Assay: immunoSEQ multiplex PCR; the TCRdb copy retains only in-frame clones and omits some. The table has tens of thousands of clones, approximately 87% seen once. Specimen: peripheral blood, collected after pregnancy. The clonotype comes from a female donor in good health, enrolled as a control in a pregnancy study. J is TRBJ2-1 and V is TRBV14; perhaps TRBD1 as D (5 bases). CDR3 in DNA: TGTGCCAGCAGCCGGCAGGGCGAGACTTCCTACAATGAGCAGTTCTTC. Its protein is CASSRQGETSYNEQFF.